The clone carrying this TCR beta chain has more than one count but fewer than ten. The data derive from a study of control samples from healthy donors and cancer patients. The table came from immunoSEQ multiplex PCR; TCRdb's copy has only in-frame clones and leaves some out. The repertoire holds approximately 150,000 clones, with around 94% as singletons. Germline-derived CDR1 and CDR2 are SNHLY and FYNNEI. The V gene lost 0 bases and the J gene lost 4 bases, with 7 bases spanning the gap. The length of the CDR3 is 14 residues. The sample consisted of PBMCs. The TCR comes from a man in his sixties with colorectal cancer. The chain recombines TRBV2 with TRBJ1-3; unclear D gene. CDR3: CASSEAPPGNTIYF. The CDR3 nucleotides read TGTGCCAGCAGTGAAGCCCCTCCAGGAAACACCATATATTTT.